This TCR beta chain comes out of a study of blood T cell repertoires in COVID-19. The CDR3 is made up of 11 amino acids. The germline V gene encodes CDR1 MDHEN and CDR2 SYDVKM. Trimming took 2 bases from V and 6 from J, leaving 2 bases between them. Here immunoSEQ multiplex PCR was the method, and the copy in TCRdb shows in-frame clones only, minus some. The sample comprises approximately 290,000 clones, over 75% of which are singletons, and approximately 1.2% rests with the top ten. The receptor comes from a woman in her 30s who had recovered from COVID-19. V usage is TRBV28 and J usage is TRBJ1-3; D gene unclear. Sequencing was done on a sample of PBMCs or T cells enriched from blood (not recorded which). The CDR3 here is CASSLLNTIYF. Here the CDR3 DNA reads TGTGCCAGCAGTTTACTAAACACCATATATTTT.